This T cell receptor (beta chain) was obtained from a study of blood T cell repertoires in COVID-19. Assay: immunoSEQ multiplex PCR; the TCRdb copy retains only in-frame clones and omits some. Found here are approximately 250,000 clones, roughly 86% of them singletons; the top ten hold just under 9%. The germline V and J ends were trimmed by 5 bases and 11 bases, with 18 bases remaining between them. Germline V gives CDR1 SGHAT, CDR2 FQNNGV. The CDR3 is 14 amino acids. Sequenced sample: peripheral blood. This clonotype originated in a man between 40 and 49 years old with active or convalescent COVID-19. V is TRBV11-2 and J is TRBJ1-4, with no clear D. CDR3 protein: CASSLPGSLEKLFF. The DNA for the CDR3 is TGTGCCAGCAGCCTTCCCGGGTCGTTAGAGAAACTGTTTTTT.